A single T cell receptor beta chain is shown here with its context. The target antigen is unknown. The donors, nominally healthy at sampling, likely had unrecorded immune exposures. The data originate from a study of cytomegalovirus exposure and HLA in healthy donors. Findings and caveats of the study: A later analysis associated 16,000 or so TCR beta sequences with HLA alleles at a 0.05 false discovery rate. Earlier analysis yielded a pattern in which most TCR beta V segments were productive about 90% or about 30% of the time.

The PCR made use of 60 Vbeta and 13 Jbeta primers. Repertoires were generated with immunoSEQ multiplex PCR, while TCRdb's copy carries only in-frame clones and drops some. The data hold under 150,000 clones, with around 82% observed a single time. Trimming stripped 3 bases from V and 0 bases from J, with 13 bases between. The germline gives CDR1 SEHNR, CDR2 FQNEAQ (reference sequence). CDR3 length equals 16 residues. Specimen: PBMCs. This TCR came from a boy aged 5-17 years in good health and CMV-seronegative. The V call is TRBV7-9, the J call TRBJ2-3; unclear D gene. The CDR3 loop reads CASSFSPRDSTDTQYF. The CDR3 coding sequence is TGTGCCAGCAGCTTTTCTCCTAGAGATAGCACAGATACGCAGTATTTT.